Shown below are 12 T cell receptor beta chains from a single sample sequenced in a study of T cell responses to AZD1222 COVID-19 vaccine. Profiling relied on immunoSEQ multiplex PCR, and the TCRdb table lists in-frame clones only, not all of them. The data hold 75,000 to 95,000 clones, with nearly 90% observed a single time. The material sequenced was peripheral blood, taken on day 0 of AZD1222 vaccination. These TCRs come from an adult in good health.

The J gene is TRBJ2-6, the V gene TRBV18; 12 bases fit TRBD2. Germline lookup yields CDR1 KGHSH and CDR2 LQKENI. Trimming at V came to 6 bases and at J to 0 bases, leaving 3 bases not matched to a gene. This CDR3 spans 17 amino acids. CDR3 residues: CASSPSGRGSGANVLTF. In DNA form, the CDR3 reads TGTGCCAGCTCTCCTAGCGGGAGGGGCTCTGGGGCCAACGTCCTGACTTTC.

The genes are TRBV4-1 and TRBJ1-5, with D unclear. V dropped 2 bases and J dropped 0 bases, with 8 bases sitting between them. The CDR3 runs to 15 residues. CDR1 MGHRA and CDR2 YSYEKL come from the germline V gene. CDR3: CASSQFRDSNQPQHF. CDR3 in DNA: TGCGCCAGCAGCCAATTCCGGGATAGCAATCAGCCCCAGCATTTT.

The chain recombines TRBV11-2 with TRBJ2-5; no firm D call. CDR3 length: 13 residues. V was shortened by 0 bases and J by 5 bases, with 7 bases between the two germline ends. The germline V gene has CDR1 SGHAT and CDR2 FQNNGV. The CDR3 coding sequence is TGTGCCAGCAGCTTAGATCACGGGGAGACCCAGTACTTC. It yields the protein CASSLDHGETQYF. The variable domain in full, completed from reference TRBV11-2 and TRBJ2-5, reads EAGVAQSPRYKIIEKRQSVAFWCNPISGHATLYWYQQILGQGPKLLIQFQNNGVVDDSQLPKDRFSAERLKGVDSTLKIQPAKLEDSAVYLCASSLDHGETQYFGPGTRLLVL.

The V and J genes are TRBV24-1 and TRBJ2-1; D gene unclear. V shed 3 bases and J shed 7 bases, with 9 bases lying between them. Germline values: CDR1 KGHDR, CDR2 SFDVKD. This CDR3 has 13 amino acids. Here the CDR3 reads CATSDAVVNEQFF. The CDR3 nucleotides read TGTGCCACCAGTGATGCGGTAGTTAATGAGCAGTTCTTC.

This rearrangement joins TRBV28 to TRBJ1-2; D unresolved. Germline assignment: CDR1 MDHEN and CDR2 SYDVKM. The CDR3 has 14 amino acids. V was pared by 6 bases and J by 9 bases, with 20 bases between. For the CDR3, the DNA is TGTGCCAGCAGCCCACAAGGTGAGGGATGGAGCTACACCTTC. It is translated as CASSPQGEGWSYTF.

In this sample, this clone turned up once. This chain joins TRBV5-1 and TRBJ2-5, with TRBD1 matching over 9 bases. The V segment lost 5 bases and the J segment 4 bases; nucleotides outside the gene matches: 9. CDR1 is SGHRS, CDR2 YFSETQ, per germline. This CDR3 contains 15 residues. The CDR3 loop is CASRRGQGRRETQYF. CDR3 DNA sequence: TGCGCCAGCAGACGCGGACAGGGGAGGCGAGAGACCCAGTACTTC.

This clone was counted once. The rearrangement joins TRBV6-4 to TRBJ1-2; weak D call: TRBD1 (6 bases). Trimming left V 8 bases short and J 4 bases short, with 20 bases between. Germline loops: CDR1 MRHNA, CDR2 SNTAGT. This CDR3 has 15 residues. The CDR3 is CASRRDFRDTYGYTF. CDR3 in DNA: TGTGCCAGCCGTCGTGACTTCAGGGACACCTATGGCTACACCTTC.

The chain is built from TRBV5-4 and TRBJ1-1; D is possibly TRBD1 (5 bases). Looked up from germline, CDR1 is SGHNT and CDR2 is YYREEE (reference sequence). V shed 4 bases and J shed 1 base, with 14 bases lying between them. The CDR3 length is 15 residues. CDR3 amino acids: CASSTSGPRNTEAFF. The CDR3 nucleotides read TGTGCCAGCAGCACCTCGGGACCGAGGAACACTGAAGCTTTCTTT.

The rearrangement uses TRBV18 and TRBJ1-5; 12 nucleotides match TRBD1. Germline CDR1 reads KGHSH; CDR2 reads LQKENI. This CDR3 has 15 residues. Unmatched junction bases numbered 3, after V lost 3 bases and J lost 6 bases. The CDR3 nucleotides read TGTGCCAGCTCACCGGGGACAGGGGGCGTTCAGCCCCAGCATTTT. Amino acid sequence: CASSPGTGGVQPQHF.

The chain recombines TRBV10-3 with TRBJ1-6; D remains ambiguous. Germline CDR1 and CDR2: ENHRY and SYGVKD. This CDR3 has 13 residues. The V and J ends lost 2 bases and 7 bases respectively, with 6 bases between them. In DNA form, the CDR3 reads TGTGCCATCAGTGAGGGGCAGAATTCACCCCTCCACTTT. This translates into CAISEGQNSPLHF.

V gene TRBV24-1 combines with J gene TRBJ2-3, with D uncertain. Germline V gene data show CDR1 as KGHDR and CDR2 as SFDVKD. The CDR3 totals 13 residues. The V end was cut by 4 bases, the J end by 2 bases, with 6 bases between. The CDR3: CATSEPPTDTQYF. The CDR3 region has the DNA TGTGCCACCAGTGAACCTCCCACAGATACGCAGTATTTT.

The chain links TRBV7-2 to TRBJ1-5; D is unclear. The CDR3 consists of 15 residues. Germline CDR1 reads SGHTA; CDR2 reads FQGNSA. V was pared by 0 bases and J by 0 bases, with 6 bases between. CDR3 amino acids: CASSLAQYSNQPQHF. CDR3 nucleotides: TGTGCCAGCAGCTTAGCACAGTATAGCAATCAGCCCCAGCATTTT.